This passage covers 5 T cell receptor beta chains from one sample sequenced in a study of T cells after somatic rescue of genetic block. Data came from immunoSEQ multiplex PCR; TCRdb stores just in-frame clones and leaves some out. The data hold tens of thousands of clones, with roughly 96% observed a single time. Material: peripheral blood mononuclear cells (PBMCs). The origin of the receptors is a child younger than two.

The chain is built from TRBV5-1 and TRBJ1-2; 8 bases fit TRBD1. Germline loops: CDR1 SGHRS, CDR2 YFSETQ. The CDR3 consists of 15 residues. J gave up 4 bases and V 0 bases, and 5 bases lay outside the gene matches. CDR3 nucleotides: TGCGCCAGCAGCTTGGGGCAGGGGGCGTTCTATGGCTACACCTTC. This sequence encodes CASSLGQGAFYGYTF. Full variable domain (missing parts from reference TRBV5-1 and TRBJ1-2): KAGVTQTPRYLIKTRGQQVTLSCSPISGHRSVSWYQQTPGQGLQFLFEYFSETQRNKGNFPGRFSGRQFSNSRSEMNVSTLELGDSALYLCASSLGQGAFYGYTFGSGTRLTVV.

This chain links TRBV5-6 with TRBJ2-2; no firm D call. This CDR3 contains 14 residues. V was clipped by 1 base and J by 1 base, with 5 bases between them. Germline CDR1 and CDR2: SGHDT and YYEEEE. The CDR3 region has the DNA TGTGCCAGCAGCTTGTCCTTGAACACCGGGGAGCTGTTTTTT. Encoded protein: CASSLSLNTGELFF.

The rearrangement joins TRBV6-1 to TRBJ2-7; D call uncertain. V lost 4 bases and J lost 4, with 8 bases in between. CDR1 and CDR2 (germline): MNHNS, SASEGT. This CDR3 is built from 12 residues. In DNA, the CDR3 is TGTGCCAGCAGTGGCACAGTTTACGAGCAGTACTTC. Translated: CASSGTVYEQYF.

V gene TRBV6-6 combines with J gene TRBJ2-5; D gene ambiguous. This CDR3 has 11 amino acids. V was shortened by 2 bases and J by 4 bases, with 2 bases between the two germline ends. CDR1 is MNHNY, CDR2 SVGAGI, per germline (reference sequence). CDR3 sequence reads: CASSYRETQYF. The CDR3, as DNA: TGTGCCAGCAGTTACAGAGAGACCCAGTACTTC.

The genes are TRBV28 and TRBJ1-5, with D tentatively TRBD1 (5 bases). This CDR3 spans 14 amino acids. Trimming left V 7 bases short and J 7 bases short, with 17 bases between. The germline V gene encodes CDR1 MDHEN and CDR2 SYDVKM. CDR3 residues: CASTLGWGGQPQHF. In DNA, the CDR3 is TGTGCCAGCACTTTGGGCTGGGGGGGACAGCCCCAGCATTTT.